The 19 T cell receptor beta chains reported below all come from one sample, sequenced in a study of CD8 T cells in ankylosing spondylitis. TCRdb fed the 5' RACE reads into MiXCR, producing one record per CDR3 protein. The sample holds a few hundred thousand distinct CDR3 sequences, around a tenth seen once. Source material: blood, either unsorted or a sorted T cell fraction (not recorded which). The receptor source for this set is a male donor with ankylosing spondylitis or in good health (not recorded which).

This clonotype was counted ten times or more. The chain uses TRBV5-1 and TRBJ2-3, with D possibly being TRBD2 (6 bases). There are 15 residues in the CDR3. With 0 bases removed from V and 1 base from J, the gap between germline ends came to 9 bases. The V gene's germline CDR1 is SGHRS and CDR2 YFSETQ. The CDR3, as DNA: TGCGCCAGCAGCTTGGCTCGACTAGGCACAGATACGCAGTATTTT. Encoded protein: CASSLARLGTDTQYF.

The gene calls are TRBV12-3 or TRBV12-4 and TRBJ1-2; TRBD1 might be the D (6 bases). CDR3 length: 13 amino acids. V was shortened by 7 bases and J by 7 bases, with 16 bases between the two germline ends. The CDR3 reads CASKTRGQSGYTF. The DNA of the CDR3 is TGTGCCAGCAAAACCCGGGGGCAGAGTGGCTACACCTTC.

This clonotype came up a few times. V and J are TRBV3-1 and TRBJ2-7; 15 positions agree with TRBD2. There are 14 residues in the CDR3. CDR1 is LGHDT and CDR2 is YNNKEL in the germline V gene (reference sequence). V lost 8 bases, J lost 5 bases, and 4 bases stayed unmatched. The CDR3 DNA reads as TGTGCCAGCCGAGGACTAGCGGGGGGGGACGAGCAGTACTTC. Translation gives CASRGLAGGDEQYF.

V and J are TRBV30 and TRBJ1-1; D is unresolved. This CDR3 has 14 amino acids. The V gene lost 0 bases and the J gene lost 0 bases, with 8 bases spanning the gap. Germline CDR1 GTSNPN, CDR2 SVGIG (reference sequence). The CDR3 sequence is CAWSVGNMNTEAFF. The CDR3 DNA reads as TGTGCCTGGAGTGTAGGTAATATGAACACTGAAGCTTTCTTT. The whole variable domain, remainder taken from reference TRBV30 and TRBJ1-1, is SQTIHQWPATLVQPVGSPLSLECTVEGTSNPNLYWYRQAAGRGLQLLFYSVGIGQISSEVPQNLSASRPQDRQFILSSKKLLLSDSGFYLCAWSVGNMNTEAFFGQGTRLTVV.

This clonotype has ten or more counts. Written as DNA, the CDR3 is TGTGCCAGCAGCACCCCAAAACGGGACAGACAATACAATGAGCAGTTCTTC. It specifies CASSTPKRDRQYNEQFF. The chain recombines TRBV6-4 with TRBJ2-1; 7 bases fit TRBD1. Trimming cost V 6 bases and J 4 bases; bases outside gene matches: 15. This CDR3 is built from 17 residues. Germline-derived CDR1 and CDR2 are MRHNA and SNTAGT.

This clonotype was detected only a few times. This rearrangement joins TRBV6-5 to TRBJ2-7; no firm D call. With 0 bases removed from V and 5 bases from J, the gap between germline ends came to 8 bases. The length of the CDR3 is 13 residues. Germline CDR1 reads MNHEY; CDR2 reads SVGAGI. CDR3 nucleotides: TGTGCCAGCAGTTACTCGACGGCAAACGAGCAGTACTTC. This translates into CASSYSTANEQYF.

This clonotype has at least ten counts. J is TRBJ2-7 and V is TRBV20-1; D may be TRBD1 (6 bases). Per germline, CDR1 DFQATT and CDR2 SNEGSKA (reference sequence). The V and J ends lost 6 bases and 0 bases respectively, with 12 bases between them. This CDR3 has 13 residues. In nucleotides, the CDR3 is TGCAGTGCACCCCGGGACAACTCCTACGAGCAGTACTTC. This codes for CSAPRDNSYEQYF.

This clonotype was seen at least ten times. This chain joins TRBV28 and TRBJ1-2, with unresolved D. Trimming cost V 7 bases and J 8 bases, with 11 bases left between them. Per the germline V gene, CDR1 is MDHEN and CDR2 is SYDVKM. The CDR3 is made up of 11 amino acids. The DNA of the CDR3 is TGTGCCAGCACGAGGGTTGGCGGCTACACCTTC. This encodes CASTRVGGYTF.

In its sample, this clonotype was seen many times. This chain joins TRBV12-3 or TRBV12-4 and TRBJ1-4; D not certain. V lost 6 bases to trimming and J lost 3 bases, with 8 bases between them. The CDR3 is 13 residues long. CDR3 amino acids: CASSIFSNEKLFF. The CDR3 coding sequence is TGTGCCAGCAGCATCTTTTCTAATGAAAAACTGTTTTTT.

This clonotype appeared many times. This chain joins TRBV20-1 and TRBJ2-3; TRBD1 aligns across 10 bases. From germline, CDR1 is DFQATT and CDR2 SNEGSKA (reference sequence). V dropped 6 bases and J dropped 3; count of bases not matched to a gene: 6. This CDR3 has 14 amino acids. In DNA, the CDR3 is TGCAGTGCCTCACGGGACAGGGGTACAGATACGCAGTATTTT. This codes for CSASRDRGTDTQYF.

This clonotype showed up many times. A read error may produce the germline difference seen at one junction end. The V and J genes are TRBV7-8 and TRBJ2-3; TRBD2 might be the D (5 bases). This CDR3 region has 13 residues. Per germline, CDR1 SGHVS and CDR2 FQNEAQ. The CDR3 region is CASSSDWSGAAPF. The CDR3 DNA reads TGTGCGAGCAGCTCCGATTGGAGCGGCGCGGCGCCTTTT.

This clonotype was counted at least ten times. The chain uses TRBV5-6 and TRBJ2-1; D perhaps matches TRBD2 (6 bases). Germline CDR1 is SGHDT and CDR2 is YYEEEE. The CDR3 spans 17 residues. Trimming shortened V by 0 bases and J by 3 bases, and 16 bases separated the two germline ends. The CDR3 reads CASSLGTSRGLYNEQFF. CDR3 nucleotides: TGTGCCAGCAGCTTGGGGACCTCAAGGGGACTCTACAATGAGCAGTTCTTC.

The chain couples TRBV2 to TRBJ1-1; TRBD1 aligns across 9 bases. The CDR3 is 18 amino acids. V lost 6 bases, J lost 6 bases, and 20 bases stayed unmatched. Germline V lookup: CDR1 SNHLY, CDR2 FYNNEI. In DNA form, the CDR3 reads TGTGCCAGCAGGGGGACCGGGAGGACAGGGGTGTTGAAGGCTGAAGCTTTCTTT. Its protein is CASRGTGRTGVLKAEAFF.

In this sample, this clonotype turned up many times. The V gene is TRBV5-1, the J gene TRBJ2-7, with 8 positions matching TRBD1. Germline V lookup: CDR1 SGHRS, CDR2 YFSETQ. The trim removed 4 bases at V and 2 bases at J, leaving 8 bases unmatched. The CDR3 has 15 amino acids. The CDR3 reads CASSRRGPDTYEQYF. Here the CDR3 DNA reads TGCGCCAGCAGCCGCAGGGGGCCGGATACCTACGAGCAGTACTTC.

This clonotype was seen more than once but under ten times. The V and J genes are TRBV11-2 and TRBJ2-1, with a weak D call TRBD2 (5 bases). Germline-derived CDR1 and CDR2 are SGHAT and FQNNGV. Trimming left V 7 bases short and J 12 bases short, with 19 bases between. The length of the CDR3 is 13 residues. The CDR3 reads CASTNPERVRQFF. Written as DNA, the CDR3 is TGTGCCAGCACCAACCCCGAGAGGGTGAGGCAGTTCTTC. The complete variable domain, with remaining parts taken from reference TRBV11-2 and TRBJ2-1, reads EAGVAQSPRYKIIEKRQSVAFWCNPISGHATLYWYQQILGQGPKLLIQFQNNGVVDDSQLPKDRFSAERLKGVDSTLKIQPAKLEDSAVYLCASTNPERVRQFFGPGTRLTVL.

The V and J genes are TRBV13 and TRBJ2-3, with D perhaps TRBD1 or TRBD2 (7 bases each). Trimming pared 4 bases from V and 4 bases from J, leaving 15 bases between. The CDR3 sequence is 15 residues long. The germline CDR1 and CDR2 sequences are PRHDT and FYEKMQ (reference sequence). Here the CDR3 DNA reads TGTGCCAGCAGCTCTCAGGGGGGGTTTTCAGATACGCAGTATTTT. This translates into CASSSQGGFSDTQYF.

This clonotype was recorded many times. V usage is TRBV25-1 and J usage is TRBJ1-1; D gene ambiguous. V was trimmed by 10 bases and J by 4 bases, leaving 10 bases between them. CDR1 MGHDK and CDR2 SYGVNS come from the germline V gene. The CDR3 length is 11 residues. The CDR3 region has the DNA TGTGCCACCCGGGCGGTCACTGAAGCTTTCTTT. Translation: CATRAVTEAFF.

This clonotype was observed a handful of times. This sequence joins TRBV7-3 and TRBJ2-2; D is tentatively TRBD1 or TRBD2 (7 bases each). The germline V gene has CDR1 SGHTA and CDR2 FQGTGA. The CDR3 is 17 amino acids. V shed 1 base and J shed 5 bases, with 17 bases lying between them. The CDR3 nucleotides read TGTGCCAGCAGCTTAAACAGGGAGGGGGCGAGTACCGGGGAGCTGTTTTTT. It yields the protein CASSLNREGASTGELFF.

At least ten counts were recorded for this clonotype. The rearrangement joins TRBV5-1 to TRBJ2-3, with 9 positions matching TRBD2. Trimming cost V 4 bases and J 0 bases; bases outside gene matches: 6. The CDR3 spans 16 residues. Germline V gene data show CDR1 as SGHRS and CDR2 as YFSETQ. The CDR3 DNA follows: TGCGCCAGCAGCGGTAGCGGGGGACCTAGCACAGATACGCAGTATTTT. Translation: CASSGSGGPSTDTQYF.